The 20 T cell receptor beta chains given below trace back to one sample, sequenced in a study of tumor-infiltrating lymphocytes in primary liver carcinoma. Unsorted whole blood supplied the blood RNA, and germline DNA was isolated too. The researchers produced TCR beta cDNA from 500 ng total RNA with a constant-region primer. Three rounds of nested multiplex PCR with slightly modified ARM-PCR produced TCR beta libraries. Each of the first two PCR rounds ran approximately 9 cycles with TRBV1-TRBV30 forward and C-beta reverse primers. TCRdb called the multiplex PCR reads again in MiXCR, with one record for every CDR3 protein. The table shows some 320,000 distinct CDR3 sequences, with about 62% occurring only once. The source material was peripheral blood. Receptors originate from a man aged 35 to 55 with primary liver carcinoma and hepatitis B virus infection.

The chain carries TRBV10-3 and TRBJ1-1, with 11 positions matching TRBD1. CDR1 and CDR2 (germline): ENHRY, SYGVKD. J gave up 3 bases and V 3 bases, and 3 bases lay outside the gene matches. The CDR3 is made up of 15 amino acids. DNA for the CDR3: TGTGCCATCAGTGATCGGGACAGGGGGGACACTGAAGCTTTCTTT. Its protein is CAISDRDRGDTEAFF.

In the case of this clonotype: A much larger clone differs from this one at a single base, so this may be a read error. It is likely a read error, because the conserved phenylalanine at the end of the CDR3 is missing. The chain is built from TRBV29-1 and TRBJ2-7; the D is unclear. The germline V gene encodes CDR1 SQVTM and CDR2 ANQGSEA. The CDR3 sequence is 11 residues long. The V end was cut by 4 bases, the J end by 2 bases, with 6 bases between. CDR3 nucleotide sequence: TGCAGCGTTGCATCCGCCTACGAGCAGTACCTC. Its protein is CSVASAYEQYL.

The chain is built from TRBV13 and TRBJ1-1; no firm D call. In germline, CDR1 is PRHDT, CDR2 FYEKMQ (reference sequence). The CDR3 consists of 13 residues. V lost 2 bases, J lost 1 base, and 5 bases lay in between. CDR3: CASSLMGNTEAFF. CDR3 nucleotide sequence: TGTGCCAGCAGCTTAATGGGGAACACTGAAGCTTTCTTT. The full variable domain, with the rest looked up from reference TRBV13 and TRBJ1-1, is AAGVIQSPRHLIKEKRETATLKCYPIPRHDTVYWYQQGPGQDPQFLISFYEKMQSDKGSIPDRFSAQQFSDYHSELNMSSLELGDSALYFCASSLMGNTEAFFGQGTRLTVV.

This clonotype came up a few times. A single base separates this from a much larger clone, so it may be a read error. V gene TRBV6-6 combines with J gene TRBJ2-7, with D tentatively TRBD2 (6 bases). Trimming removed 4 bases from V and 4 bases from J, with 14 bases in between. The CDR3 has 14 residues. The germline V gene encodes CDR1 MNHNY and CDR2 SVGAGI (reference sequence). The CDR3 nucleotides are TGTGCCAGCAGTTCGACGGGAGTGCCTTACGAGCAGTACTTC. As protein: CASSSTGVPYEQYF.

In DNA, the CDR3 is TGTGCCAACTCAGCGGAGGACGGGGATGAGCAGTTCTTC. This gives the protein CANSAEDGDEQFF. The V call is TRBV6-4, the J call TRBJ2-1; D may be TRBD2 (5 bases). V lost 10 bases and J lost 8, with 18 bases in between. Germline loops: CDR1 MRHNA, CDR2 SNTAGT. The CDR3 length is 13 residues.

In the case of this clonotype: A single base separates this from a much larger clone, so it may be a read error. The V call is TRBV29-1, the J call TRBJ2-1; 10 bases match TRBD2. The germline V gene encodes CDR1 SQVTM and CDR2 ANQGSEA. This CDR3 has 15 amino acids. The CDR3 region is CSVASGRLGYNEQSF. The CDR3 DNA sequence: TGCAGCGTTGCTAGCGGGAGACTGGGCTACAATGAGCAGTCCTTC.

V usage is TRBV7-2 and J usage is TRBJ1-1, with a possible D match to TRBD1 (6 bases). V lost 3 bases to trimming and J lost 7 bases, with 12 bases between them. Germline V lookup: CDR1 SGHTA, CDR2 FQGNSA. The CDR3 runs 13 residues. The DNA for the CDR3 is TGTGCCAGCAGCTTGGACAGCAGGATTGAAGCTTTCTTT. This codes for CASSLDSRIEAFF.

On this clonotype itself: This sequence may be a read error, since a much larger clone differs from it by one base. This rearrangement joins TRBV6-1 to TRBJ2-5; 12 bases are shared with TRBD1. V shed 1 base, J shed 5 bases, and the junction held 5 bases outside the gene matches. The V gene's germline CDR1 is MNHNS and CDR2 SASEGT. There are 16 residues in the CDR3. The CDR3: CASSEGRDRGHETQYF. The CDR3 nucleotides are TGTGCCAGCAGTGAAGGCCGGGACAGGGGGCACGAGACCCAGTACTTC.

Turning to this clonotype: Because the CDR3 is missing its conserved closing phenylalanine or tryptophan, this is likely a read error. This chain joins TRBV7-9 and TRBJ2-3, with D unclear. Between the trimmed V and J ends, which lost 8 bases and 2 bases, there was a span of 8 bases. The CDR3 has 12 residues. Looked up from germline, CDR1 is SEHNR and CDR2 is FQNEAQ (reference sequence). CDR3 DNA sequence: TGTGCCAGCGTAAAGACCACAGATACGCAGTATTTA. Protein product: CASVKTTDTQYL.

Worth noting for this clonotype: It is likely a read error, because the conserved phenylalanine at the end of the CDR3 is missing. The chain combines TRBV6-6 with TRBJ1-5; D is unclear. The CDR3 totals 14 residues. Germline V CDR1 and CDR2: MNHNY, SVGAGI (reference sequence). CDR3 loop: CAISYSGSNQLQHY. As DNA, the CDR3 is TGTGCCATCAGTTACTCTGGTTCCAATCAGCTCCAGCATTAT.

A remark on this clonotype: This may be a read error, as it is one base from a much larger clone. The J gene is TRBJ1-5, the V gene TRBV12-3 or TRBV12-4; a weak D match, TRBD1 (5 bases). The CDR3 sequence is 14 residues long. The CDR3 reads CAISPLGGNQPQHF. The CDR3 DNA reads TGTGCCATCAGTCCCTTGGGGGGCAATCAGCCCCAGCATTTT.

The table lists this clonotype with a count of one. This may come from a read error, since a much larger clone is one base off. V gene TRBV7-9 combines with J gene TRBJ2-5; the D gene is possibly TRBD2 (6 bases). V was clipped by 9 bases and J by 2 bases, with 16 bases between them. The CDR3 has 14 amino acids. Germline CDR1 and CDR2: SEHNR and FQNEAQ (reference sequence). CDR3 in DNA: TGTGCCAGAGAGTTGGTGGCGGGGCAAGAGACCCAGTACTTC. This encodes CARELVAGQETQYF.

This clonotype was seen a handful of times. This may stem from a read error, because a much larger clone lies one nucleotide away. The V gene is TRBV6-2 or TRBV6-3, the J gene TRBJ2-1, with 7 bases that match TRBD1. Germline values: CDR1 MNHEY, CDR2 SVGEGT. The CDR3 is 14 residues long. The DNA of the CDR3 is TGTGCCAGCAGTTACGGGACAGTGGGGAATGAGGAGTTCTTC. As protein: CASSYGTVGNEEFF.

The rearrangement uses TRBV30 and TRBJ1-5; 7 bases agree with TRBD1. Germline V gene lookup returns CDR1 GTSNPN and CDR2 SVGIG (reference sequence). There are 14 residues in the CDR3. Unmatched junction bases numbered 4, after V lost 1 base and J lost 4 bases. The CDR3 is CAWSGTGGNQPQHF. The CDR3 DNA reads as TGTGCCTGGAGTGGGACAGGAGGAAATCAGCCCCAGCATTTT.

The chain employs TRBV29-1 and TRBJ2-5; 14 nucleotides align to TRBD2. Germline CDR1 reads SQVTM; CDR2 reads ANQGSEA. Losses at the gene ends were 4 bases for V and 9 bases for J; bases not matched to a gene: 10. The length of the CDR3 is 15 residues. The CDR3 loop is CSVGGTSGSTESQYF. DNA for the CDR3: TGCAGCGTTGGTGGGACTAGCGGGAGTACGGAGTCCCAGTACTTC.

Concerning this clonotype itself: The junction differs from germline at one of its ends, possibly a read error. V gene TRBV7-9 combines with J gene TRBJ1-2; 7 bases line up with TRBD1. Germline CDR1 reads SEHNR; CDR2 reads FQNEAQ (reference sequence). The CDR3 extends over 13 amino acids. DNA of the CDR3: TGTGCCATCAGCTCCGGACAGGTGTTTGGCTACACCTTC. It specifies CAISSGQVFGYTF.

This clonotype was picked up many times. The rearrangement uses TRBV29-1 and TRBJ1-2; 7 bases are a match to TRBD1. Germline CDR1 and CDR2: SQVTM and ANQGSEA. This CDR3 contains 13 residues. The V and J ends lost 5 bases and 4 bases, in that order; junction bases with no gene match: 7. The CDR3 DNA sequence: TGCAGCGTTAAGGAACAGGGGTCCTATGGCTACACCTTC. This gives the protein CSVKEQGSYGYTF.

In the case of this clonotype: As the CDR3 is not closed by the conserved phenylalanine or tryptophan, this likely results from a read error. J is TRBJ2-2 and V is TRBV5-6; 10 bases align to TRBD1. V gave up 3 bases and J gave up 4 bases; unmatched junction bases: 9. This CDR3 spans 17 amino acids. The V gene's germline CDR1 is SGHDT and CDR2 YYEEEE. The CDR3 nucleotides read TGTGCCAGCAGCTCCACCCGGGACAGGGGTGGCACCGGGGAGCTGTTTTTA. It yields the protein CASSSTRDRGGTGELFL.

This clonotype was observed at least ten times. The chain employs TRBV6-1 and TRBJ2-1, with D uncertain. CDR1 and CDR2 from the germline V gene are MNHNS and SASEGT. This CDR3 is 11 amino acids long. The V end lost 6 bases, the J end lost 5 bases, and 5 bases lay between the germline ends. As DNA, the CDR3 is TGTGCCAGCAGCCCAGACAATGAGCAGTTCTTC. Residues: CASSPDNEQFF.

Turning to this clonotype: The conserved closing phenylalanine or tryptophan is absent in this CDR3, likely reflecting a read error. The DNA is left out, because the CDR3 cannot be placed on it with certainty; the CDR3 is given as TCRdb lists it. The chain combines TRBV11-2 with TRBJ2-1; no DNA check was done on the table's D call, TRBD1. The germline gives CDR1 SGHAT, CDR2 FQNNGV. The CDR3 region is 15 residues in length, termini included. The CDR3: CASSSVQGSYNELFL.